The 29 T cell receptor beta chains presented below share a single source sample, sequenced in a study of blood T cell repertoires in COVID-19. Measured with immunoSEQ multiplex PCR; TCRdb has only the in-frame clones, and not every one. This table holds roughly 150,000 clones, 84% found once. The sample consisted of peripheral blood. All receptors come from an elderly woman with COVID-19, enrolled during active disease.

The gene calls are TRBV28 and TRBJ2-7; possible D gene TRBD1, 6 bases. The CDR3 totals 13 residues. V was clipped by 6 bases and J by 4 bases, with 13 bases between them. Germline-derived CDR1 and CDR2 are MDHEN and SYDVKM. CDR3 coding DNA: TGTGCCAGCAGGACCAGGGGTGCATACGAGCAGTACTTC. It yields the protein CASRTRGAYEQYF. Full variable domain (rest looked up from reference TRBV28 and TRBJ2-7): DVKVTQSSRYLVKRTGEKVFLECVQDMDHENMFWYRQDPGLGLRLIYFSYDVKMKEKGDIPEGYSVSREKKERFSLILESASTNQTSMYLCASRTRGAYEQYFGPGTRLTVT.

The chain joins TRBV4-1 to TRBJ2-5; TRBD1 aligns across 9 bases. Germline V gene data show CDR1 as MGHRA and CDR2 as YSYEKL. The V segment lost 2 bases and the J segment 5 bases; nucleotides outside the gene matches: 9. CDR3 length equals 16 residues. Here the CDR3 DNA reads TGCGCCAGCAGCCAAACCCGGGACAGGGATAGTGAGACCCAGTACTTC. This sequence encodes CASSQTRDRDSETQYF.

The chain combines TRBV2 with TRBJ2-3, with 12 bases that match TRBD2. This CDR3 has 21 residues. V trimming: 3 bases; J trimming: 0 bases; junction bases outside the gene matches: 16. Germline CDR1 reads SNHLY; CDR2 reads FYNNEI. CDR3 protein: CASSEPDWTSGAHPSTDTQYF. CDR3 sequence (DNA): TGTGCCAGCAGTGAGCCGGATTGGACTAGCGGGGCCCACCCTAGCACAGATACGCAGTATTTT.

DNA for the CDR3: TGTGCCACCTCTCATTCCGGGACACTGAACACCGGGGAGCTGTTTTTT. Residues: CATSHSGTLNTGELFF. The rearrangement joins TRBV9 to TRBJ2-2; tentatively, D is TRBD1 (6 bases). Trimming pared 9 bases from V and 1 base from J, leaving 19 bases between. The germline gives CDR1 SGDLS, CDR2 YYNGEE. The CDR3 is 16 residues long.

V gene TRBV28 combines with J gene TRBJ1-6; 7 bases map to TRBD1. The germline V gene encodes CDR1 MDHEN and CDR2 SYDVKM. V shed 0 bases and J 8 bases; nucleotides not matched to a gene: 7. The CDR3 is 16 amino acids. The CDR3 protein is CASSLWIAGGDSPLHF. In nucleotides, the CDR3 is TGTGCCAGCAGTTTATGGATAGCAGGGGGAGATTCACCCCTCCACTTT.

This clone has only a few counts. The genes are TRBV19 and TRBJ2-5; 11 bases are a match to TRBD1. Trimming cost V 3 bases and J 4 bases; bases outside gene matches: 1. Germline-derived CDR1 and CDR2 are LNHDA and SQIVND (reference sequence). This CDR3 region has 14 residues. The CDR3 reads CASSMDRGRETQYF. CDR3 nucleotide sequence: TGTGCCAGTAGTATGGACAGGGGGCGAGAGACCCAGTACTTC.

This chain links TRBV11-2 with TRBJ2-3; 11 bases match TRBD2. The J segment lost 5 bases and the V segment lost 5 bases, leaving 9 bases of the junction unmatched. Germline lookup yields CDR1 SGHAT and CDR2 FQNNGV. The length of the CDR3 is 16 residues. The CDR3 bases are TGTGCCAGCAGCATACTAGCGGGGGTATCCGGAGATACGCAGTATTTT. Residues: CASSILAGVSGDTQYF.

This rearrangement joins TRBV7-9 to TRBJ2-7, with 9 bases matching TRBD1. In germline, CDR1 is SEHNR, CDR2 FQNEAQ (reference sequence). Losses at the gene ends were 5 bases for V and 2 bases for J; bases not matched to a gene: 13. The CDR3 is made up of 17 amino acids. The CDR3 here is CASSQTTGGANTYEQYF. The CDR3 DNA is TGTGCCAGCAGCCAAACTACAGGGGGCGCAAACACCTACGAGCAGTACTTC.

This chain links TRBV6-5 with TRBJ2-1, with D unresolved. The CDR3 spans 13 residues. Germline values: CDR1 MNHEY, CDR2 SVGAGI. Trimming stripped 4 bases from V and 6 bases from J, with 10 bases between. The CDR3 DNA follows: TGTGCCAGCAGTTCCCCAGTGGTCAATGAGCAGTTCTTC. Amino acids: CASSSPVVNEQFF.

V and J are TRBV27 and TRBJ2-3; TRBD1 matches at 9 bases. Unmatched junction bases numbered 9, after V lost 6 bases and J lost 5 bases. CDR3 length: 15 residues. Germline values: CDR1 MNHEY, CDR2 SMNVEV (reference sequence). The CDR3 is CASSRPQGAGDTQYF. CDR3 DNA: TGTGCCAGCAGCCGCCCACAGGGGGCAGGAGATACGCAGTATTTT.

The table lists this clone with a count of one. The chain employs TRBV10-3 and TRBJ1-3; D is unresolved. This CDR3 is 14 amino acids long. The germline CDR1 and CDR2 sequences are ENHRY and SYGVKD. With 3 bases removed from V and 0 bases from J, the gap between germline ends came to 6 bases. The CDR3 region is CAISDGSSGNTIYF. CDR3 coding DNA: TGTGCCATCAGTGATGGGAGCTCTGGAAACACCATATATTTT.

The chain employs TRBV19 and TRBJ1-4; possible D gene TRBD1, 5 bases. This CDR3 has 15 residues. From germline, CDR1 is LNHDA and CDR2 SQIVND (reference sequence). V was clipped by 2 bases and J by 8 bases, with 15 bases between them. The CDR3 region has the DNA TGTGCCAGTAGTATAACATCGACAGCCACCGAAAAACTGTTTTTT. This translates into CASSITSTATEKLFF.

The chain is built from TRBV29-1 and TRBJ2-2; TRBD1 agrees at 8 bases. The CDR3 has 14 residues. Germline V gives CDR1 SQVTM, CDR2 ANQGSEA. V dropped 5 bases and J dropped 6; count of bases not matched to a gene: 8. The CDR3 is CSVRTGTGPGELFF. DNA of the CDR3: TGCAGCGTTCGTACCGGGACAGGTCCCGGGGAGCTGTTTTTT.

The CDR3 sequence is CASSIQGAGQETQYF. CDR3 sequence (DNA): TGTGCCAGCAGTATACAGGGGGCGGGGCAAGAGACCCAGTACTTC. The V call is TRBV28, the J call TRBJ2-5; TRBD1 aligns across 9 bases. The V segment lost 5 bases and the J segment 2 bases; nucleotides outside the gene matches: 6. The CDR3 has 15 residues. The germline CDR1 and CDR2 sequences are MDHEN and SYDVKM. Full variable domain (outside the CDR3, taken from reference TRBV28 and TRBJ2-5): DVKVTQSSRYLVKRTGEKVFLECVQDMDHENMFWYRQDPGLGLRLIYFSYDVKMKEKGDIPEGYSVSREKKERFSLILESASTNQTSMYLCASSIQGAGQETQYFGPGTRLLVL.

The gene calls are TRBV28 and TRBJ1-5; a possible D gene is TRBD1 (6 bases). CDR3 length equals 16 residues. Germline-derived CDR1 and CDR2 are MDHEN and SYDVKM. V was pared by 6 bases and J by 0 bases, with 15 bases between. CDR3 amino acids: CASSLGQFISNQPQHF. Written as DNA, the CDR3 is TGTGCCAGCAGCCTTGGACAGTTCATTAGCAATCAGCCCCAGCATTTT.

V usage is TRBV15 and J usage is TRBJ2-3; 10 nucleotides agree with TRBD1. J lost 4 bases, V lost 8 bases, and 6 bases had no gene match. The CDR3 is 14 residues long. CDR1 and CDR2 from the germline V gene are LNHNV and YYDKDF (reference sequence). Written as DNA, the CDR3 is TGTGCCACCGGAGACAGGGGGCGCGCAGATACGCAGTATTTT. Translated, it gives CATGDRGRADTQYF. Supplemented by reference TRBV15 and TRBJ2-3, the full variable domain reads DAMVIQNPRYQVTQFGKPVTLSCSQTLNHNVMYWYQQKSSQAPKLLFHYYDKDFNNEADTPDNFQSRRPNTSFCFLDIRSPGLGDTAMYLCATGDRGRADTQYFGPGTRLTVL.

The V gene is TRBV29-1, the J gene TRBJ2-4, with D possibly matching TRBD1 (6 bases). V gave up 4 bases and J gave up 3 bases, with 13 bases separating them. The CDR3 sequence is 14 residues long. CDR1 and CDR2 (germline): SQVTM, ANQGSEA. The CDR3 sequence: CSVVPAGDKNIQYF. In nucleotides, the CDR3 is TGCAGCGTTGTCCCTGCAGGGGACAAAAACATTCAGTACTTC.

The chain employs TRBV15 and TRBJ2-3, with 7 bases aligning to TRBD2. J lost 6 bases, V lost 3 bases, and 6 bases had no gene match. The germline gives CDR1 LNHNV, CDR2 YYDKDF (reference sequence). This CDR3 region has 14 residues. The CDR3 loop reads CATSRTGGGDTQYF. CDR3 in DNA: TGTGCCACCAGCAGGACGGGAGGAGGTGATACGCAGTATTTT. The complete variable domain, with remaining parts taken from reference TRBV15 and TRBJ2-3, reads DAMVIQNPRYQVTQFGKPVTLSCSQTLNHNVMYWYQQKSSQAPKLLFHYYDKDFNNEADTPDNFQSRRPNTSFCFLDIRSPGLGDTAMYLCATSRTGGGDTQYFGPGTRLTVL.

J is TRBJ2-1 and V is TRBV2, with 8 nucleotides matching TRBD2. Germline V CDR1 and CDR2: SNHLY, FYNNEI. The V and J ends lost 7 bases and 7 bases, in that order; junction bases with no gene match: 6. The CDR3 spans 13 residues. CDR3 nucleotide sequence: TGTGCCAGCATTCCGCCTAGCGGGAATGAGCAGTTCTTC. Encoded protein: CASIPPSGNEQFF.

The V call is TRBV6-2 or TRBV6-3, the J call TRBJ2-3, with D unresolved. The germline V gene encodes CDR1 MNHEY and CDR2 SVGEGT. This CDR3 comprises 13 residues. V lost 6 bases and J lost 0, with 7 bases in between. The CDR3 DNA sequence: TGTGCCAGCAGCCAGACTAGCACAGATACGCAGTATTTT. Amino acid sequence: CASSQTSTDTQYF.

The gene calls are TRBV6-2 or TRBV6-3 and TRBJ2-5; D uncertain. V lost 0 bases and J lost 5, with 4 bases in between. Germline CDR1 is MNHEY and CDR2 is SVGEGT. The CDR3 runs to 12 residues. The CDR3 nucleotides read TGTGCCAGCAGTTACTCCGGGGAGACCCAGTACTTC. Translation gives CASSYSGETQYF.

The chain links TRBV4-3 to TRBJ1-2; D possibly corresponds to TRBD1 (5 bases). Germline values: CDR1 LGHNA, CDR2 YSLEER. The CDR3 loop spans 13 amino acids. Trimming removed 3 bases from V and 8 bases from J, with 13 bases in between. The CDR3 loop is CASSQGRGYGYTF. The CDR3 DNA sequence: TGCGCCAGCAGCCAGGGGCGGGGTTACGGCTACACCTTC.

V and J are TRBV5-4 and TRBJ2-7; 8 nucleotides agree with TRBD2. The length of the CDR3 is 15 residues. Germline V gene data show CDR1 as SGHNT and CDR2 as YYREEE (reference sequence). Trimming at V came to 4 bases and at J to 2 bases, leaving 8 bases not matched to a gene. CDR3: CASSPGGGGTYEQYF. For the CDR3, the DNA is TGTGCCAGCAGCCCCGGGGGGGGCGGGACCTACGAGCAGTACTTC.

This clone was seen more than once but under ten times. The chain is built from TRBV4-3 and TRBJ2-7; the match to TRBD1 covers 10 bases. CDR3 length: 16 amino acids. V lost 3 bases, J lost 6 bases, and 11 bases stayed unmatched. Germline V gives CDR1 LGHNA, CDR2 YSLEER. The CDR3 protein is CASSQKTGGAIGEQYF. CDR3 bases: TGCGCCAGCAGCCAGAAGACAGGGGGCGCTATCGGCGAGCAGTACTTC.

The chain is built from TRBV19 and TRBJ1-5; 7 bases match TRBD1. The CDR3 length is 14 residues. The V and J ends lost 5 bases and 1 base, in that order; junction bases with no gene match: 2. CDR1 LNHDA and CDR2 SQIVND come from the germline V gene (reference sequence). For the CDR3, the DNA is TGTGCCAGTAGTTTACAGGGGAGCAATCAGCCCCAGCATTTT. It specifies CASSLQGSNQPQHF.

This clone has a single count. The CDR3 sequence: CASSFARGKSDSPLHF. CDR3 DNA: TGTGCCAGCAGCTTTGCCAGGGGGAAATCGGATTCACCCCTCCACTTT. J is TRBJ1-6 and V is TRBV5-4, with 7 bases that match TRBD1. Germline lookup yields CDR1 SGHNT and CDR2 YYREEE (reference sequence). This CDR3 contains 16 residues. The V and J ends lost 2 bases and 8 bases, in that order; junction bases with no gene match: 10. Looking up the rest from reference TRBV5-4 and TRBJ1-6 gives the full variable domain: ETGVTQSPTHLIKTRGQQVTLRCSSQSGHNTVSWYQQALGQGPQFIFQYYREEENGRGNFPPRFSGLQFPNYSSELNVNALELDDSALYLCASSFARGKSDSPLHFGNGTRLTVT.

V is TRBV4-1 and J is TRBJ2-1; 9 nucleotides line up with TRBD2. CDR3 length: 19 amino acids. The V gene end was trimmed by 8 bases and the J gene end by 0 bases; junction bases not matched to a gene: 17. Per the germline V gene, CDR1 is MGHRA and CDR2 is YSYEKL. CDR3 loop: CASSGGVAGATSSYNEQFF. The CDR3 DNA sequence: TGCGCCAGCTCGGGAGGGGTAGCGGGAGCTACGAGCTCCTACAATGAGCAGTTCTTC.

The chain uses TRBV7-6 and TRBJ2-1; 7 nucleotides match TRBD2. V shed 4 bases and J 10 bases; nucleotides not matched to a gene: 10. CDR1 SGHVS and CDR2 FNYEAQ come from the germline V gene. CDR3 size: 14 residues. The CDR3 coding sequence is TGTGCCAGCAGCTCAAGCGGGACCCTGGGGGAGCAGTTCTTC. It encodes CASSSSGTLGEQFF.

The V call is TRBV2, the J call TRBJ2-1; 7 bases map to TRBD2. CDR3 size: 17 residues. Germline values: CDR1 SNHLY, CDR2 FYNNEI. Germline trimming cut 2 bases from V and 7 bases from J; bases unmatched to any gene: 14. CDR3 region: CASSEPLGSPGGNEQFF. The DNA of the CDR3 is TGTGCCAGCAGTGAACCCCTCGGATCCCCCGGGGGGAATGAGCAGTTCTTC.